These 31 T cell receptor beta chains originate from one sample sequenced in a study of OX40 agonist ivuxolimab in advanced cancers. Sequencing was performed with immunoSEQ multiplex PCR; in TCRdb, only in-frame clones are kept and a portion is missing. The repertoire has around 61,000 clones, roughly 85% of them found once; the top ten carry 4% to 5%. This specimen consisted of CD4+ or CD8+ T cells sorted from blood, obtained in a trial of the OX40 agonist ivuxolimab. The receptors were sampled from an adult with an advanced solid tumor such as melanoma, head and neck, liver or kidney cancer.

The chain couples TRBV5-5 to TRBJ2-7; 7 nucleotides agree with TRBD2. Losses at the gene ends were 1 base for V and 2 bases for J; bases not matched to a gene: 15. Germline V CDR1 and CDR2: SGHKS, YYEKEE (reference sequence). The CDR3 is 18 amino acids. The CDR3 sequence is CASSLSSSGMTLTYEQYF. The DNA of the CDR3 is TGTGCCAGCAGCTTGTCGTCCAGCGGGATGACTTTGACCTACGAGCAGTACTTC. The whole variable domain, remainder taken from reference TRBV5-5 and TRBJ2-7, is DAGVTQSPTHLIKTRGQQVTLRCSPISGHKSVSWYQQVLGQGPQFIFQYYEKEERGRGNFPDRFSARQFPNYSSELNVNALLLGDSALYLCASSLSSSGMTLTYEQYFGPGTRLTVT.

The V and J genes are TRBV12-5 and TRBJ2-4; no reliable D call. V lost 4 bases and J 0 bases, leaving 10 bases between the germline ends. Germline assignment: CDR1 LGHNT and CDR2 FRNRAP. The CDR3 covers 15 residues. The CDR3 DNA sequence: TGTGCTAGTGGTTCAGATACGCTAGCCAAAAACATTCAGTACTTC. Residues: CASGSDTLAKNIQYF.

The chain couples TRBV6-1 to TRBJ2-3, with 7 bases aligning to TRBD1. This CDR3 region has 16 residues. With V trimmed by 4 bases and J by 0 bases, 7 bases remained unmatched. CDR1 and CDR2 from the germline V gene are MNHNS and SASEGT. The CDR3 sequence: CASSGKGQVSTDTQYF. DNA for the CDR3: TGTGCCAGCAGTGGAAAAGGACAGGTTAGCACAGATACGCAGTATTTT.

The V and J genes are TRBV7-6 and TRBJ1-2; 8 nucleotides align to TRBD1. There are 13 residues in the CDR3. Unmatched junction bases numbered 6, after V lost 5 bases and J lost 7 bases. The V gene's germline CDR1 is SGHVS and CDR2 FNYEAQ. CDR3 sequence (DNA): TGTGCCAGCAGCCCCGACAGGGGCGGTGGCTACACCTTC. It encodes CASSPDRGGGYTF.

This sequence joins TRBV11-3 and TRBJ2-5, with TRBD2 matching over 8 bases. V lost 8 bases to trimming and J lost 5 bases; unmatched junction nucleotides: 10. The V gene's germline CDR1 is SGHNT and CDR2 YENEEA. CDR3 length: 14 residues. The CDR3 region has the DNA TGTGCCAGCGTTCGGGGGGGCGCCGGGGAGACCCAGTACTTC. It encodes CASVRGGAGETQYF.

CDR3 region: CASSIRNGMAFF. DNA of the CDR3: TGTGCCAGTAGTATAAGGAACGGTATGGCTTTCTTT. This rearrangement joins TRBV19 to TRBJ1-1; D not resolved. V lost 2 bases, J lost 11 bases, and 12 bases lay in between. This CDR3 comprises 12 residues. Germline CDR1 is LNHDA and CDR2 is SQIVND (reference sequence). Supplemented by reference TRBV19 and TRBJ1-1, the full variable domain reads DGGITQSPKYLFRKEGQNVTLSCEQNLNHDAMYWYRQDPGQGLRLIYYSQIVNDFQKGDIAEGYSVSREKKESFPLTVTSAQKNPTAFYLCASSIRNGMAFFGQGTRLTVV.

The chain combines TRBV18 with TRBJ1-1, with D unresolved. This CDR3 is built from 13 residues. Germline V CDR1 and CDR2: KGHSH, LQKENI. V lost 3 bases to trimming and J lost 0 bases, with 5 bases between them. Written as DNA, the CDR3 is TGTGCCAGCTCACCTGGGATGAACACTGAAGCTTTCTTT. Translating it yields CASSPGMNTEAFF.

The J gene is TRBJ2-7, the V gene TRBV6-1; weak D call: TRBD1 (5 bases). Germline CDR1 MNHNS, CDR2 SASEGT. The CDR3 has 14 residues. V gave up 4 bases and J gave up 2 bases, with 12 bases separating them. The CDR3 DNA sequence: TGTGCCAGCAGTGGCCGGACACCGGCCTACGAGCAGTACTTC. Residues: CASSGRTPAYEQYF.

The rearrangement links TRBV7-3 to TRBJ1-1; D is perhaps TRBD1 (6 bases). The V and J ends lost 0 bases and 1 base respectively, with 12 bases between them. This CDR3 comprises 16 residues. Per the germline V gene, CDR1 is SGHTA and CDR2 is FQGTGA. The CDR3 DNA reads as TGTGCCAGCAGCTTAACGTTGGGGGGCGCGAACACTGAAGCTTTCTTT. Translated, it gives CASSLTLGGANTEAFF.

The chain joins TRBV6-5 to TRBJ2-5, with 8 bases identical to TRBD1. The CDR3 extends over 14 amino acids. V dropped 4 bases and J dropped 5; count of bases not matched to a gene: 6. Germline values: CDR1 MNHEY, CDR2 SVGAGI. CDR3 nucleotides: TGTGCCAGCAGTTCCTGGGACAGGAAGGAGACCCAGTACTTC. Its protein is CASSSWDRKETQYF.

This chain uses TRBV30 with TRBJ2-7; D is undetermined. Germline V lookup: CDR1 GTSNPN, CDR2 SVGIG (reference sequence). The ends were cut back, 2 bases at V and 6 bases at J, with 8 bases in the middle. The CDR3 sequence is 11 residues long. The CDR3 coding sequence is TGTGCCTGGAGTCCAGGTTTCGAGCAGTACTTC. This encodes CAWSPGFEQYF. The whole variable domain, remainder taken from reference TRBV30 and TRBJ2-7, is SQTIHQWPATLVQPVGSPLSLECTVEGTSNPNLYWYRQAAGRGLQLLFYSVGIGQISSEVPQNLSASRPQDRQFILSSKKLLLSDSGFYLCAWSPGFEQYFGPGTRLTVT.

The V gene is TRBV18, the J gene TRBJ1-3; D is uncertain. The germline V gene has CDR1 KGHSH and CDR2 LQKENI. This CDR3 spans 13 amino acids. The V gene lost 2 bases and the J gene lost 7 bases, with 9 bases spanning the gap. CDR3 DNA: TGTGCCAGCTCACCAGAAGAGAGTAACACCATATATTTT. Protein: CASSPEESNTIYF.

The gene calls are TRBV5-6 and TRBJ1-2, with D perhaps matching TRBD1 (6 bases). The CDR3 has 15 amino acids. In germline, CDR1 is SGHDT, CDR2 YYEEEE. The V gene lost 4 bases and the J gene lost 7 bases, with 20 bases spanning the gap. As DNA, the CDR3 is TGTGCCAGCAGCCCGGAAGGAGGGGGAAGGTTTGGCTACACCTTC. This sequence encodes CASSPEGGGRFGYTF.

V usage is TRBV25-1 and J usage is TRBJ2-7, with TRBD1 as a possible D gene (8 bases). CDR1 is MGHDK, CDR2 SYGVNS, per germline. With 7 bases removed from V and 6 bases from J, the gap between germline ends came to 19 bases. This CDR3 is built from 14 residues. CDR3 in DNA: TGTGCCAGCATCGGGGGGACAGGACTAGGCGAGCAGTACTTC. It translates to CASIGGTGLGEQYF.

The rearrangement uses TRBV2 and TRBJ2-1; 9 nucleotides line up with TRBD2. Unmatched junction bases numbered 3, after V lost 4 bases and J lost 2 bases. The CDR3 loop spans 15 amino acids. Per the germline V gene, CDR1 is SNHLY and CDR2 is FYNNEI. For the CDR3, the DNA is TGTGCCAGCAGTGTAGCGGGAGCTGCCTACAATGAGCAGTTCTTC. Translation gives CASSVAGAAYNEQFF. Full variable domain (remainder filled in from reference TRBV2 and TRBJ2-1): EPEVTQTPSHQVTQMGQEVILRCVPISNHLYFYWYRQILGQKVEFLVSFYNNEISEKSEIFDDQFSVERPDGSNFTLKIRSTKLEDSAMYFCASSVAGAAYNEQFFGPGTRLTVL.

This chain joins TRBV19 and TRBJ1-1; no definite D call. Trimming cost V 8 bases and J 4 bases, with 17 bases left between them. CDR1 LNHDA and CDR2 SQIVND come from the germline V gene (reference sequence). The CDR3 is 14 residues long. The CDR3 DNA sequence: TGTGCCAGTCTACACAATGGAGAAGGCACTGAAGCTTTCTTT. Residues: CASLHNGEGTEAFF.

This sequence joins TRBV5-1 and TRBJ2-2, with D possibly TRBD2 on 6 matching bases. The CDR3 is made up of 15 amino acids. The germline V and J ends were trimmed by 1 base and 2 bases, with 9 bases remaining between them. Germline V gene sequence: CDR1 SGHRS, CDR2 YFSETQ. CDR3 nucleotides: TGCGCCAGCAGCTTGTGGGGGGAAAACACCGGGGAGCTGTTTTTT. Translated, it gives CASSLWGENTGELFF.

This clone was counted a few times. The chain combines TRBV5-4 with TRBJ1-1; D is perhaps TRBD1 (5 bases). CDR3 length: 14 amino acids. The V and J ends lost 5 bases and 0 bases respectively, with 11 bases between them. Per germline, CDR1 SGHNT and CDR2 YYREEE (reference sequence). The CDR3: CASRVGGMNTEAFF. DNA of the CDR3: TGTGCCAGCAGGGTTGGGGGGATGAACACTGAAGCTTTCTTT.

This sequence joins TRBV4-1 and TRBJ2-3; D ambiguous. The CDR3 consists of 16 residues. Per the germline V gene, CDR1 is MGHRA and CDR2 is YSYEKL. Between the trimmed V and J ends, which lost 1 base and 6 bases, there was a span of 17 bases. Here the CDR3 DNA reads TGCGCCAGCAGCCAAGTTTCCTCGCCCAGCCCGGATACGCAGTATTTT. It translates to CASSQVSSPSPDTQYF.

This sequence joins TRBV10-3 and TRBJ2-3; 12 positions match TRBD1. The CDR3 is made up of 14 amino acids. Looked up from germline, CDR1 is ENHRY and CDR2 is SYGVKD. The J segment lost 5 bases and the V segment lost 11 bases, leaving 8 bases of the junction unmatched. In nucleotides, the CDR3 is TGTGCCTACACGGGACAGGGGGCCGGAGATACGCAGTATTTT. Translating it yields CAYTGQGAGDTQYF.

CDR3 loop: CASSLGTRSYGYTF. The CDR3 region has the DNA TGTGCCAGCAGTTTAGGGACCCGGAGCTATGGCTACACCTTC. J is TRBJ1-2 and V is TRBV28; a weak D match, TRBD1 (5 bases). V lost 2 bases, J lost 4 bases, and 11 bases lay in between. Germline values: CDR1 MDHEN, CDR2 SYDVKM. The CDR3 is 14 amino acids.

The chain has TRBV6-5 and TRBJ1-2; 7 bases are a match to TRBD1. The CDR3 is 15 amino acids. V lost 2 bases, J lost 7 bases, and 10 bases stayed unmatched. Germline V CDR1 and CDR2: MNHEY, SVGAGI. CDR3: CASSYKGRGTAGYTF. The CDR3 DNA is TGTGCCAGCAGTTACAAGGGCAGGGGGACCGCTGGCTACACCTTC.

This clone was seen more than once but under ten times. The chain combines TRBV5-1 with TRBJ1-3; the match to TRBD1 covers 7 bases. Per the germline V gene, CDR1 is SGHRS and CDR2 is YFSETQ. Trimming removed 3 bases from V and 0 bases from J; junction bases left unmatched: 3. The CDR3 length is 15 residues. The CDR3 is CASSSGGTSGNTIYF. The CDR3, as DNA: TGCGCCAGCAGCTCAGGGGGTACCTCTGGAAACACCATATATTTT.

The chain carries TRBV12-1 and TRBJ1-1. TRBV12-1 has pseudogene status. This CDR3 is 19 amino acids long. The CDR3 is CASSFGIRQGPLVNTEAFF. DNA of the CDR3: TGTGCCAGCAGCTTTGGGATTCGTCAGGGACCCTTGGTGAACACTGAAGCTTTCTTT.

This rearrangement joins TRBV4-3 to TRBJ2-3; 13 bases agree with TRBD2. The CDR3 is 15 residues long. V was pared by 4 bases and J by 6 bases, with 4 bases of the junction left unmatched. Germline assignment: CDR1 LGHNA and CDR2 YSLEER. The CDR3 reads CASSRGLAGDDTQYF. In DNA, the CDR3 is TGCGCCAGCAGCCGCGGACTAGCGGGAGACGATACGCAGTATTTT.

There are a few counts of this clone. This chain connects TRBV4-2 to TRBJ2-1; 12 bases line up with TRBD2. This CDR3 spans 16 amino acids. The V and J ends lost 0 bases and 4 bases, in that order; junction bases with no gene match: 1. CDR1 LGHNA and CDR2 YNFKEQ come from the germline V gene. CDR3 in amino acids: CASSQDGTSGYNEQFF. The CDR3 bases are TGTGCCAGCAGCCAAGATGGGACTAGCGGGTACAATGAGCAGTTCTTC.

The V gene is TRBV5-1, the J gene TRBJ2-5; D unresolved. Trimming removed 4 bases at V and 3 bases at J, with 13 bases between. The CDR3 runs to 14 residues. Germline CDR1 and CDR2: SGHRS and YFSETQ. The CDR3 bases are TGCGCCAGCAGCCTCCCTGACCAGAAAGAGACCCAGTACTTC. Translation: CASSLPDQKETQYF.

The V and J genes are TRBV2 and TRBJ2-7; tentatively, D is TRBD2 (5 bases). The CDR3 spans 16 residues. CDR1 SNHLY and CDR2 FYNNEI come from the germline V gene. V lost 6 bases, J lost 5 bases, and 23 bases lay in between. The CDR3 coding sequence is TGTGCCAGCAGGGAGGCGTATCAGGTCCTGGGCCACGAGCAGTACTTC. The encoded protein is CASREAYQVLGHEQYF.

The CDR3 DNA reads TGCGCCAGCAGCCAAGATGCATTTGGTAAAGCAGGAGGCTACACCTTC. It codes for CASSQDAFGKAGGYTF. The V and J genes are TRBV4-1 and TRBJ1-2; no clear D. From germline, CDR1 is MGHRA and CDR2 YSYEKL. V was clipped by 0 bases and J by 8 bases, with 19 bases between them. The CDR3 contains 16 residues.

The chain employs TRBV7-2 and TRBJ2-1; D unresolved. The germline V gene has CDR1 SGHTA and CDR2 FQGNSA. Trimming took off 2 bases at V and 5 bases at J, with 7 bases between the two ends. The CDR3 contains 13 residues. Here the CDR3 reads CASSLQNNNEQFF. In DNA form, the CDR3 reads TGTGCCAGCAGCTTACAGAATAACAATGAGCAGTTCTTC.

The chain couples TRBV14 to TRBJ1-3; D gene uncertain. CDR3 length: 16 amino acids. CDR1 and CDR2 from the germline V gene are SGHDN and FVKESK. Deletions cut 0 bases from V and 0 bases from J, with 9 bases between. CDR3 in amino acids: CASSQEWASSGNTIYF. The CDR3 nucleotides read TGTGCCAGCAGCCAAGAGTGGGCCTCCTCTGGAAACACCATATATTTT.